This T cell receptor beta chain was found in a study of prognosis after radiotherapy for stage I lung cancer. From genomic DNA, two-round multiplex PCR was used to amplify TCR beta CDR3. Amplification during the initial PCR round employed primers specific to each TRBV and TRBJ gene. TCRdb used MiXCR to reprocess the multiplex PCR reads, holding one entry per CDR3 protein. The top ten hold 55% to 65% of the sample, which has nearly 25,000 distinct CDR3 sequences, approximately 35% seen once. With V trimmed by 0 bases and J by 4 bases, 9 bases remained unmatched. CDR3 length: 19 amino acids. Germline V gene data show CDR1 as LNHDA and CDR2 as SQIVND (reference sequence). This clonotype occurred many times.

The chain links TRBV19 to TRBJ2-5, with 15 bases matching TRBD2. The clonotype was recovered from a donor aged 50 or older with non-small cell lung cancer. Material: PBMCs, obtained before or after stereotactic body radiation therapy (not recorded which). The CDR3 reads CASSIDGLAGGPVGETQYF. CDR3 nucleotide sequence: TGTGCCAGTAGTATAGACGGACTAGCGGGAGGGCCGGTGGGAGAGACCCAGTACTTC.